These 31 T cell receptor beta chains were all obtained from the same sample, sequenced in a study of blood T cell repertoires in COVID-19. The data were produced by immunoSEQ multiplex PCR, yet TCRdb's version contains in-frame clones alone and is incomplete. In the table there are about 260,000 clones, around 86% of which are singletons. Source material: PBMCs or T cells enriched from blood (not recorded which). Source of these receptors: a woman between 50 and 59 years old who had recovered from COVID-19.

This chain joins TRBV6-1 and TRBJ1-3; weak D call: TRBD1 (6 bases). CDR3 size: 14 residues. CDR1 and CDR2 from the germline V gene are MNHNS and SASEGT. V was clipped by 3 bases and J by 2 bases, with 8 bases between them. CDR3 residues: CASSDRGAGNTIYF. The DNA for the CDR3 is TGTGCCAGCAGTGACAGGGGAGCTGGAAACACCATATATTTT.

The V gene is TRBV7-6, the J gene TRBJ2-1, with TRBD2 identical over 11 bases. In germline, CDR1 is SGHVS, CDR2 FNYEAQ. The V gene end was trimmed by 5 bases and the J gene end by 2 bases; junction bases not matched to a gene: 2. This CDR3 region has 15 residues. The CDR3 sequence: CASSTGLAAYNEQFF. The CDR3 coding sequence is TGTGCCAGCAGCACGGGACTAGCGGCCTACAATGAGCAGTTCTTC.

The V call is TRBV6-2 or TRBV6-3, the J call TRBJ2-2; TRBD2 aligns across 7 bases. This CDR3 is 13 amino acids long. J was trimmed by 6 bases and V by 4 bases; bases with no gene match: 2. Germline CDR1 and CDR2: MNHEY and SVGEGT. The CDR3 is CASSFRGAGELFF. Here the CDR3 DNA reads TGTGCCAGCAGTTTTCGGGGGGCCGGGGAGCTGTTTTTT.

J is TRBJ1-2 and V is TRBV7-2; D may be TRBD1 (6 bases). The CDR3 extends over 15 amino acids. Trimming stripped 6 bases from V and 0 bases from J, with 14 bases between. Germline CDR1 is SGHTA and CDR2 is FQGNSA. The CDR3: CASSWQGRANYGYTF. The CDR3 DNA follows: TGTGCCAGCAGTTGGCAGGGGAGGGCTAACTATGGCTACACCTTC.

The V gene is TRBV25-1, the J gene TRBJ1-4, with a tentative D call TRBD1 (5 bases). Trimming removed 0 bases from V and 11 bases from J, with 19 bases in between. Germline V gene lookup returns CDR1 MGHDK and CDR2 SYGVNS. This CDR3 has 16 residues. The CDR3 loop reads CASSEYRGSGTAKLFF. DNA for the CDR3: TGTGCCAGCAGTGAATATCGGGGGTCCGGCACAGCGAAACTGTTTTTT.

CDR3 in DNA: TGCGCCAGCAGCCGGGACAGCGCGGGGGCCAACGTCCTGACTTTC. This translates into CASSRDSAGANVLTF. This chain uses TRBV5-1 with TRBJ2-6; 7 bases map to TRBD1. Germline values: CDR1 SGHRS, CDR2 YFSETQ. The CDR3 is made up of 15 amino acids. The V gene end was trimmed by 4 bases and the J gene end by 4 bases; junction bases not matched to a gene: 5. The whole variable domain, remainder taken from reference TRBV5-1 and TRBJ2-6, is KAGVTQTPRYLIKTRGQQVTLSCSPISGHRSVSWYQQTPGQGLQFLFEYFSETQRNKGNFPGRFSGRQFSNSRSEMNVSTLELGDSALYLCASSRDSAGANVLTFGAGSRLTVL.

This clone has just one count. V is TRBV7-3 and J is TRBJ1-1; 8 nucleotides agree with TRBD1. CDR1 and CDR2 (germline): SGHTA, FQGTGA. Unmatched junction bases numbered 1, after V lost 5 bases and J lost 2 bases. The CDR3 spans 13 residues. CDR3 protein: CASSAGGNTEAFF. The CDR3 DNA is TGTGCCAGCAGCGCAGGGGGCAACACTGAAGCTTTCTTT. The full variable domain, rest sourced from reference TRBV7-3 and TRBJ1-1, is GAGVSQTPSNKVTEKGKYVELRCDPISGHTALYWYRQSLGQGPEFLIYFQGTGAADDSGLPNDRFFAVRPEGSVSTLKIQRTERGDSAVYLCASSAGGNTEAFFGQGTRLTVV.

The gene calls are TRBV6-2 or TRBV6-3 and TRBJ2-7; 11 positions agree with TRBD1. V shed 5 bases, J shed 6 bases, and the junction held 6 bases outside the gene matches. The CDR3 is made up of 14 amino acids. Germline assignment: CDR1 MNHEY and CDR2 SVGEGT. The CDR3 DNA reads as TGTGCCAGCAGTAGACCGGGACAGGGGGGCGAGCAGTACTTC. Translation: CASSRPGQGGEQYF.

The chain couples TRBV23-1 to TRBJ1-2, with 12 positions matching TRBD1. TRBV23-1 is filed as an ORF, its function uncertain. This CDR3 region has 18 residues. After removal of 10 bases from V and 4 bases from J, the junction contained 19 bases not matched to a gene. The DNA for the CDR3 is TGCGCCACCGATCCCGTGGGACAGGGGGCGAGTTTTAGCTATGGCTACACCTTC. Encoded protein: CATDPVGQGASFSYGYTF.

The gene calls are TRBV19 and TRBJ2-2; D gene uncertain. Trimming stripped 10 bases from V and 2 bases from J, with 14 bases between. The CDR3 consists of 14 residues. The V gene's germline CDR1 is LNHDA and CDR2 SQIVND (reference sequence). In DNA, the CDR3 is TGTGCCACCAGGAATTCCCCAAACACCGGGGAGCTGTTTTTT. This sequence encodes CATRNSPNTGELFF. The entire variable domain, with the rest obtained from reference TRBV19 and TRBJ2-2, is as follows: DGGITQSPKYLFRKEGQNVTLSCEQNLNHDAMYWYRQDPGQGLRLIYYSQIVNDFQKGDIAEGYSVSREKKESFPLTVTSAQKNPTAFYLCATRNSPNTGELFFGEGSRLTVL.

The gene calls are TRBV28 and TRBJ1-5; possibly TRBD1 for D (5 bases). Trimming pared 3 bases from V and 0 bases from J, leaving 9 bases between. Per the germline V gene, CDR1 is MDHEN and CDR2 is SYDVKM. The CDR3 spans 15 residues. Here the CDR3 reads CASSFPGLSNQPQHF. Written as DNA, the CDR3 is TGTGCCAGCAGTTTTCCAGGGCTTAGCAATCAGCCCCAGCATTTT.

This clone was detected once. The gene calls are TRBV19 and TRBJ2-7; D remains ambiguous. CDR1 and CDR2 (germline): LNHDA, SQIVND (reference sequence). Trimming cost V 4 bases and J 6 bases, with 13 bases left between them. The length of the CDR3 is 13 residues. The CDR3: CASSKTQMGEQYF. In DNA form, the CDR3 reads TGTGCCAGTAGTAAGACTCAAATGGGCGAGCAGTACTTC. Combining the CDR3 with reference TRBV19 and TRBJ2-7 gives the whole variable domain DGGITQSPKYLFRKEGQNVTLSCEQNLNHDAMYWYRQDPGQGLRLIYYSQIVNDFQKGDIAEGYSVSREKKESFPLTVTSAQKNPTAFYLCASSKTQMGEQYFGPGTRLTVT.

This clone was recorded once. The chain links TRBV5-4 to TRBJ2-3; D is perhaps TRBD2 (5 bases). Germline CDR1 and CDR2: SGHNT and YYREEE (reference sequence). The CDR3 runs to 14 residues. The germline V and J ends were trimmed by 0 bases and 4 bases, with 9 bases remaining between them. The CDR3 here is CASSLGLAADTQYF. CDR3 sequence (DNA): TGTGCCAGCAGCTTGGGTCTAGCCGCAGATACGCAGTATTTT.

The V and J genes are TRBV28 and TRBJ1-2; possible D gene TRBD1, 6 bases. The CDR3 totals 16 residues. V shed 2 bases and J shed 3 bases, with 16 bases lying between them. Germline CDR1 and CDR2: MDHEN and SYDVKM. The DNA of the CDR3 is TGTGCCAGCAGTTTAAAAGTTCCAGGGGATGACTATGGCTACACCTTC. Translating it yields CASSLKVPGDDYGYTF.

The CDR3 DNA follows: TGTGCCAGCCATGCGGCGGGGCCGAGTACCTACGAGCAGTACTTC. Protein: CASHAAGPSTYEQYF. V usage is TRBV27 and J usage is TRBJ2-7, with a tentative D call TRBD2 (6 bases). The CDR3 has 15 amino acids. The V and J ends lost 8 bases and 2 bases respectively, with 19 bases between them. CDR1 is MNHEY, CDR2 SMNVEV, per germline (reference sequence).

This chain joins TRBV7-9 and TRBJ2-7; no definite D call. CDR1 and CDR2 (germline): SEHNR, FQNEAQ (reference sequence). The CDR3 runs to 15 residues. The V gene lost 2 bases and the J gene lost 1 base, with 12 bases spanning the gap. The CDR3 sequence is CASSLSGPNSYEQYF. CDR3 DNA: TGTGCCAGCAGCTTATCTGGGCCCAATTCCTACGAGCAGTACTTC.

In this sample, this clone turned up once. The rearrangement links TRBV5-1 to TRBJ1-6, with D possibly being TRBD1 (5 bases). There are 14 residues in the CDR3. Germline CDR1 is SGHRS and CDR2 is YFSETQ. Trimming took 0 bases from V and 8 from J, leaving 9 bases between them. CDR3 sequence (DNA): TGCGCCAGCAGCTTGGGACAGCGGGATTCACCCCTCCACTTT. Its protein product is CASSLGQRDSPLHF.

This clone was counted a few times. V gene TRBV6-1 combines with J gene TRBJ2-7, with D possibly matching TRBD1 (6 bases). Trimming pared 0 bases from V and 3 bases from J, leaving 12 bases between. Per germline, CDR1 MNHNS and CDR2 SASEGT. The CDR3 loop spans 15 amino acids. The CDR3, as DNA: TGTGCCAGCAGTGAAGCGTGGACAGCCGACTACGAGCAGTACTTC. Its translation is CASSEAWTADYEQYF.

The chain combines TRBV28 with TRBJ2-7, with 13 positions matching TRBD2. With 8 bases clipped from V and 3 bases from J, the junction kept 19 bases outside the gene matches. There are 19 residues in the CDR3. Germline loops: CDR1 MDHEN, CDR2 SYDVKM. CDR3 bases: TGTGCCAGCCCCCCCCGAAGAACCGGGACTAGCGGGATGTACTACGAGCAGTACTTC. It is translated as CASPPRRTGTSGMYYEQYF.

This clone has just a few counts. V usage is TRBV4-1 and J usage is TRBJ2-2; TRBD1 aligns across 7 bases. The V segment lost 6 bases and the J segment 7 bases; nucleotides outside the gene matches: 8. Germline V lookup: CDR1 MGHRA, CDR2 YSYEKL. The CDR3 consists of 14 residues. In DNA form, the CDR3 reads TGCGCCAGCAGGCGACCGGGACAGAGCGGGGAGCTGTTTTTT. Amino acid sequence: CASRRPGQSGELFF.

The chain uses TRBV19 and TRBJ1-1; no firm D call. The V gene lost 4 bases and the J gene lost 11 bases, with 14 bases spanning the gap. The CDR3 extends over 12 amino acids. Germline loops: CDR1 LNHDA, CDR2 SQIVND (reference sequence). CDR3 bases: TGTGCCAGTAGTACTCAACGGGGTGGGGCTTTCTTT. The encoded protein is CASSTQRGGAFF.

This chain uses TRBV2 with TRBJ2-7; D gene uncertain. V gave up 5 bases and J gave up 3 bases, with 5 bases separating them. The CDR3 loop spans 11 amino acids. The V gene's germline CDR1 is SNHLY and CDR2 FYNNEI. The DNA of the CDR3 is TGTGCCAGCAGTCCAGACTACGAGCAGTACTTC. Translation: CASSPDYEQYF.

The rearrangement uses TRBV4-2 and TRBJ1-2; 10 positions agree with TRBD1. Germline V gene lookup returns CDR1 LGHNA and CDR2 YNFKEQ. V trimming: 4 bases; J trimming: 6 bases; junction bases outside the gene matches: 8. The CDR3 has 15 amino acids. The CDR3 is CASSRRTGGWDGYTF. CDR3 nucleotides: TGTGCCAGCAGCCGCCGGACAGGGGGATGGGATGGCTACACCTTC.

This chain joins TRBV6-5 and TRBJ1-1; TRBD1 might be the D (5 bases). Germline V gene data show CDR1 as MNHEY and CDR2 as SVGAGI. The CDR3 covers 13 residues. Between the trimmed V and J ends, which lost 8 bases and 3 bases, there was a span of 13 bases. CDR3 in amino acids: CASHGGRYTEAFF. As DNA, the CDR3 is TGTGCCAGCCACGGGGGTAGATACACTGAAGCTTTCTTT.

This clone was found once. The chain couples TRBV30 to TRBJ1-2; D uncertain. The germline V and J ends were trimmed by 5 bases and 7 bases, with 14 bases remaining between them. Germline lookup yields CDR1 GTSNPN and CDR2 SVGIG (reference sequence). The CDR3 contains 12 residues. DNA of the CDR3: TGTGCCTGGGGGGTCCTTGGGAGTGGCTACACCTTC. Its translation: CAWGVLGSGYTF.

The chain carries TRBV19 and TRBJ1-1; D gene ambiguous. V was pared by 6 bases and J by 2 bases, with 10 bases between. This CDR3 spans 13 amino acids. Germline V lookup: CDR1 LNHDA, CDR2 SQIVND (reference sequence). The CDR3 sequence: CASRGELNTEAFF. Here the CDR3 DNA reads TGTGCCAGTAGGGGAGAACTTAACACTGAAGCTTTCTTT.

CDR3 amino acids: CASSLTLGGTQYF. CDR3 DNA sequence: TGTGCCAGCAGCTTAACGCTAGGGGGGACCCAGTACTTC. The rearrangement links TRBV7-3 to TRBJ2-5; D might be TRBD1 (6 bases). Germline V gene data show CDR1 as SGHTA and CDR2 as FQGTGA. The length of the CDR3 is 13 residues. V lost 0 bases and J 7 bases, leaving 9 bases between the germline ends.

The J gene is TRBJ2-3, the V gene TRBV7-6, with 15 positions matching TRBD2. Germline V gene sequence: CDR1 SGHVS, CDR2 FNYEAQ. The V segment lost 5 bases and the J segment 6 bases; nucleotides outside the gene matches: 3. CDR3 length: 15 amino acids. CDR3 sequence reads: CASSPGLAGGDTQYF. The DNA for the CDR3 is TGTGCCAGCAGCCCAGGACTAGCGGGGGGGGATACGCAGTATTTT.

This clone was seen just once. The rearrangement joins TRBV19 to TRBJ1-2; TRBD1 matches at 7 bases. With V trimmed by 1 base and J by 10 bases, 6 bases remained unmatched. CDR1 and CDR2 (germline): LNHDA, SQIVND (reference sequence). The CDR3 is made up of 13 amino acids. CDR3 in DNA: TGTGCCAGTAGTATAGGACCAGGGGGTGACTACACCTTC. This encodes CASSIGPGGDYTF.

The chain is built from TRBV28 and TRBJ2-1; 13 positions agree with TRBD2. From germline, CDR1 is MDHEN and CDR2 SYDVKM. Trimming removed 4 bases from V and 12 bases from J; junction bases left unmatched: 9. The CDR3 is made up of 15 amino acids. The CDR3 DNA sequence: TGTGCCAGCAGTTCCCCCGGGACTAGCGGGAAGGTGCAGTTCTTC. Protein: CASSSPGTSGKVQFF.

The chain carries TRBV6-5 and TRBJ1-2; 8 nucleotides match TRBD1. The CDR3 totals 15 residues. V dropped 6 bases and J dropped 4; count of bases not matched to a gene: 10. Germline V gives CDR1 MNHEY, CDR2 SVGAGI. CDR3 sequence: CASRQNRGSSYGYTF. CDR3 in DNA: TGTGCCAGCAGGCAAAACAGGGGGAGTAGCTATGGCTACACCTTC.